The 17 T cell receptor beta chains reported below all come from one sample, sequenced in a study of T-cell reconstitution after alpha-beta-depleted transplantation in children (dated by TCRdb to the mid-2010s). The library was made by PCR. Sequenced using an Illumina HiSeq 2500. Molecular barcoding was employed in the preparation of TCR libraries, with unique molecular identifiers being used to normalize TCRbeta repertoire quantification. TCRdb trimmed public reads at Q25 via fastp, called clones via MiXCR and kept in-frame beta chains. Identical CDR3 proteins give one entry, which carries the most common genes and DNA. Recorded for this sample are some 490,000 distinct CDR3 sequences; 9.5% to 15% of them occurred a single time. About 5.6% of the sample belongs to the ten largest clones. This specimen was PBMCs from the stem cell graft donor, taken from the stem cell graft. Receptor source: a human donor who donated a stem cell graft to a child with combined immunodeficiency.

In this sample, this clonotype turned up a few times. The gene calls are TRBV7-2 and TRBJ2-5, with TRBD2 matching 8 bases. V was pared by 3 bases and J by 2 bases, with 5 bases of the junction left unmatched. CDR1 is SGHTA, CDR2 FQGNSA, per germline. This CDR3 has 15 amino acids. The CDR3 sequence: CASSFQPSGQETQYF. The CDR3 DNA reads TGTGCCAGCAGCTTTCAGCCTAGCGGGCAAGAGACCCAGTACTTC.

This clonotype has a handful of counts. The gene calls are TRBV29-1 and TRBJ2-7, with D tentatively TRBD2 (6 bases). The germline CDR1 and CDR2 sequences are SQVTM and ANQGSEA. The CDR3 extends over 15 amino acids. Trimming took off 8 bases at V and 2 bases at J, with 22 bases between the two ends. The CDR3 nucleotides read TGCAGCTTGACCCTCCGCGGGGTCCCCCCCTACGAGCAGTACTTC. It encodes CSLTLRGVPPYEQYF.

This clonotype was detected ten times or more. The chain links TRBV11-3 to TRBJ2-1, with D perhaps TRBD1 (6 bases). CDR3 length: 15 residues. Between the trimmed V and J ends, which lost 3 bases and 6 bases, there was a span of 15 bases. The germline CDR1 and CDR2 sequences are SGHNT and YENEEA. The CDR3 sequence is CASSFPVDRLNEQFF. The CDR3 DNA follows: TGTGCCAGCAGCTTTCCCGTAGACAGGCTCAATGAGCAGTTCTTC.

The chain is built from TRBV14 and TRBJ2-3; 8 bases fit TRBD1. After removal of 1 base from V and 1 base from J, the junction contained 4 bases not matched to a gene. The CDR3 has 16 amino acids. CDR1 SGHDN and CDR2 FVKESK come from the germline V gene. CDR3 amino acids: CASSQGGRGRTDTQYF. CDR3 in DNA: TGTGCCAGCAGCCAAGGGGGCAGGGGGCGCACAGATACGCAGTATTTT.

There are a few counts of this clonotype. This rearrangement joins TRBV20-1 to TRBJ2-3; D call uncertain. The CDR3 covers 12 residues. Trimming cost V 8 bases and J 1 base, with 10 bases left between them. Germline CDR1 DFQATT, CDR2 SNEGSKA (reference sequence). CDR3 residues: CSTLAGTDTQYF. Here the CDR3 DNA reads TGCAGTACCCTCGCGGGCACAGATACGCAGTATTTT.

The chain combines TRBV7-8 with TRBJ2-1, with TRBD2 matching 12 bases. The CDR3 covers 15 residues. Unmatched junction bases numbered 7, after V lost 5 bases and J lost 8 bases. Germline CDR1 and CDR2: SGHVS and FQNEAQ. As DNA, the CDR3 is TGTGCCAGCAGCCGGACTAGCGGGATTCTAGATGAGCAGTTCTTC. This codes for CASSRTSGILDEQFF.

This clonotype has ten or more counts. The chain combines TRBV29-1 with TRBJ2-5; 8 nucleotides match TRBD1. The CDR3 is 15 residues long. The ends lost 1 base at V and 1 base at J; junction bases unmatched: 5. Germline lookup yields CDR1 SQVTM and CDR2 ANQGSEA. The CDR3 reads CSVEGVTGGQETQYF. CDR3 nucleotides: TGCAGCGTTGAAGGCGTCACAGGGGGCCAAGAGACCCAGTACTTC.

At least ten counts were recorded for this clonotype. The V gene is TRBV6-2 or TRBV6-3, the J gene TRBJ2-7; D remains ambiguous. The CDR3 loop spans 13 amino acids. V lost 2 bases, J lost 4 bases, and 9 bases lay in between. CDR1 is MNHEY, CDR2 SVGEGT, per germline. CDR3 protein: CASSYLLGYEQYF. Here the CDR3 DNA reads TGTGCCAGCAGTTACCTTCTCGGTTACGAGCAGTACTTC.

V and J are TRBV30 and TRBJ2-7, with D tentatively TRBD2 (6 bases). CDR3 size: 13 residues. The germline V gene encodes CDR1 GTSNPN and CDR2 SVGIG (reference sequence). Deletions cut 6 bases from V and 3 bases from J, with 15 bases between. CDR3 sequence (DNA): TGTGCCTGTCTGTGGGGGGATAGCTACGAGCAGTACTTC. It translates to CACLWGDSYEQYF.

This clonotype was observed a single time. The CDR3 sequence is CASSQAGMGADEQFF. The CDR3 DNA follows: TGTGCCAGCAGCCAAGCGGGAATGGGGGCGGATGAGCAGTTCTTC. The rearrangement links TRBV6-1 to TRBJ2-1, with a weak D call TRBD2 (7 bases). CDR3 size: 15 residues. Germline V CDR1 and CDR2: MNHNS, SASEGT. With 6 bases removed from V and 8 bases from J, the gap between germline ends came to 20 bases.

This clonotype came up many times. V usage is TRBV20-1 and J usage is TRBJ2-4; 16 nucleotides align to TRBD2. Per germline, CDR1 DFQATT and CDR2 SNEGSKA (reference sequence). CDR3 size: 17 residues. J lost 1 base, V lost 3 bases, and 3 bases had no gene match. CDR3 sequence: CSASKGLAGGAKNIQYF. In DNA form, the CDR3 reads TGCAGTGCTAGTAAGGGACTAGCGGGAGGGGCCAAAAACATTCAGTACTTC.

This clonotype came up many times. The chain employs TRBV7-2 and TRBJ1-5, with D perhaps TRBD1 (6 bases). CDR1 and CDR2 from the germline V gene are SGHTA and FQGNSA. Trimming removed 5 bases at V and 3 bases at J, with 11 bases between. This CDR3 spans 14 amino acids. The CDR3 DNA is TGTGCCAGCAGCCAGACAGGAGACAATCAGCCCCAGCATTTT. Translated, it gives CASSQTGDNQPQHF.

J is TRBJ1-5 and V is TRBV4-3; D unclear. The CDR3 has 14 amino acids. V lost 2 bases to trimming and J lost 6 bases, with 11 bases between them. From germline, CDR1 is LGHNA and CDR2 YSLEER. CDR3 nucleotides: TGCGCCAGCAGCCAATCGGTTGGGAGTCAGCCCCAGCATTTT. This gives the protein CASSQSVGSQPQHF.

CDR3 nucleotide sequence: TGCGCCAGCAGCTTGGCCCAGGGGGTAATATACGAGCAGTACTTC. As protein: CASSLAQGVIYEQYF. The chain employs TRBV5-1 and TRBJ2-7, with 7 bases lining up with TRBD1. CDR3 length equals 15 residues. Losses at the gene ends were 0 bases for V and 4 bases for J; bases not matched to a gene: 7. The germline gives CDR1 SGHRS, CDR2 YFSETQ.

This clonotype was detected ten times or more. The chain links TRBV30 to TRBJ2-1; 7 bases align to TRBD1. V lost 1 base and J lost 0; bases outside the gene matches: 6. The CDR3 loop spans 16 amino acids. The germline V gene has CDR1 GTSNPN and CDR2 SVGIG (reference sequence). CDR3 amino acids: CAWSGEQGSSYNEQFF. The CDR3 DNA follows: TGTGCCTGGAGTGGGGAACAGGGGAGCTCCTACAATGAGCAGTTCTTC.

This clonotype was found a few times. This chain links TRBV7-9 with TRBJ1-4; TRBD1 matches at 7 bases. V shed 5 bases and J 7 bases; nucleotides not matched to a gene: 13. CDR1 and CDR2 (germline): SEHNR, FQNEAQ (reference sequence). CDR3 length: 16 amino acids. The CDR3 DNA reads as TGTGCCAGCAGCCATCCAGATGACAGGGTAGCTGAAAAACTGTTTTTT. Its translation is CASSHPDDRVAEKLFF.

Points on this clonotype: This could be a read error, since a much larger clone is one nucleotide away. Since no conserved phenylalanine or tryptophan closes the CDR3, a read error is the likely cause. The V call is TRBV12-3 or TRBV12-4, the J call TRBJ1-5; TRBD1 agrees at 7 bases. CDR3 length: 14 residues. V was clipped by 5 bases and J by 5 bases; unmatched bases: 6. The CDR3 DNA is TGTGCCAGCAGTCCCCGACAGGGCGATCAGCCCCAGCATTAT. Translating gives CASSPRQGDQPQHY.